This TCR beta chain was sequenced in a study of human T cells and chemical hapten exposure. One entry per CDR3 protein results from TCRdb running MiXCR on the RACE reads. In the table there are 300,000 to 450,000 distinct CDR3 sequences, around 5% of which are singletons. This clonotype was picked up many times. Sample time point: pre-sensitization, week 0. The sample's treatment: therapeutic diphenylcyclopropenone sensitization with weekly scalp DPC. Total RNA came from unfractionated whole blood. The V gene's germline CDR1 is MDHEN and CDR2 SYDVKM. The CDR3 runs to 14 residues. Trimming cost V 6 bases and J 3 bases; bases outside gene matches: 4.

This specimen consisted of whole blood, obtained in connection with sensitization to the hapten diphenylcyclopropenone (DPC). The rearrangement joins TRBV28 to TRBJ2-3; 9 bases match TRBD2. This sequence was found in a woman under 30 with alopecia areata. Some clones in this sample may be carry-over from other donors' samples. The CDR3 DNA follows: TGTGCCAGCAGGGCGGGGGGGCGGACAGATACGCAGTATTTT. Amino acids: CASRAGGRTDTQYF.